This record covers a single TCR beta chain. The CDR3 totals 15 residues. V lost 1 base, J lost 4 bases, and 13 bases lay in between. The germline V gene has CDR1 MGHRA and CDR2 YSYEKL. These data are taken from a study of siplizumab effects on memory and regulatory T cells. The method was immunoSEQ multiplex PCR; TCRdb's version includes in-frame clones alone and lacks a portion of them. There are 99,000 or so clones in the sample; roughly 94% occur only once, and about 1.2% lies in the top ten. The genes are TRBV4-1 and TRBJ1-1; D gene ambiguous. The TCR comes from a human donor in good health. Sequences were obtained from non-Treg CD4+ T cells sorted from blood. The CDR3 sequence: CASSQGDKMSTEAFF. The CDR3 DNA reads as TGCGCCAGCAGCCAAGGAGACAAGATGTCCACTGAAGCTTTCTTT.